This paragraph covers one T cell receptor (beta chain) sequence. The CDR3 is 13 residues long. V lost 7 bases, J lost 5 bases, and 17 bases lay in between. From germline, CDR1 is SQVTM and CDR2 ANQGSEA. These data originate in a study of blood T cell repertoires in COVID-19. Overall study context: In each case, the material was cDNA or gDNA derived from T cells, B-cell-depleted T cells, or PBMCs.

TCRdb's table, derived via immunoSEQ multiplex PCR, lists solely in-frame clones and lacks some. The sample yields about 160,000 clones, roughly 87% seen once. What was sequenced was peripheral blood. The chain links TRBV29-1 to TRBJ1-1; D is perhaps TRBD1 (6 bases). This sequence was found in a woman aged 60-70 years who had recovered from COVID-19. The CDR3 DNA sequence: TGCAGCGCGCTCCCAGGGGTTGTTACTGAAGCTTTCTTT. As protein: CSALPGVVTEAFF.